This T cell receptor beta chain was profiled in a study of early T cells in non-severe SARS-CoV-2 infection. Background on the study: It was bulk RNA from unsorted whole blood that was sequenced, and the chains were unpaired. Study outcomes and limitations: The matching step, a VDJdb search, favored anti-spike CD8 responses and missed private and CD4 specificities.

This CDR3 contains 16 residues. The V gene lost 3 bases and the J gene lost 3 bases, with 16 bases spanning the gap. Per the germline V gene, CDR1 is SGHRS and CDR2 is YFSETQ. As to this clonotype: Its antigen remains unknown.

Tagging with unique molecular identifiers was applied to individual cDNA molecules. TCRdb passed the 5' RACE reads through MiXCR, listing each CDR3 protein once. This sample has some 50,000 distinct CDR3 sequences, with roughly 5.7% found just once. The sample consisted of whole blood, taken at baseline. This TCR was sampled from an adult who was a healthcare worker with PCR-confirmed SARS-CoV-2 infection or an uninfected control (not recorded which). The chain joins TRBV5-1 to TRBJ2-1; D perhaps matches TRBD2 (7 bases). CDR3 protein: CASSSLGGQIYNEQFF. CDR3 DNA sequence: TGCGCCAGCAGCTCCCTGGGGGGGCAGATCTACAATGAGCAGTTCTTC.